This entry is about one TCR beta chain. Its target is not known. Combining a sample-barcoded 5' primer with a J-beta primer mix, a second PCR ran for roughly 7 to 11 cycles. TCRdb re-called the 5' RACE reads through MiXCR, storing one row per CDR3 protein. Here the sample spans nearly 1 million distinct CDR3 sequences, roughly 51% being singletons. The study drew donors from healthy Caucasian individuals in Russia aged 6 to 90. This sample is part of a study of blood T cells in healthy people across ages. Overall study findings and caveats: Per-million-T-cell TCR beta diversity fell roughly linearly with age. The study found more naive CD4+ cells and higher diversity in long-lived than aged donors.

Germline loops: CDR1 SGHTA, CDR2 FQGNSA. The CDR3 sequence is 14 residues long. V shed 5 bases, J shed 7 bases, and the junction held 7 bases outside the gene matches. The sequencing input was blood. This clonotype originated in a woman in her sixties or seventies in good health. The chain combines TRBV7-2 with TRBJ1-4, with TRBD1 matching over 7 bases. The CDR3 DNA sequence: TGTGCCAGCAGCCAGAGGGCAGGGGGTGAAAAACTGTTTTTT. Its translation is CASSQRAGGEKLFF.